This T cell receptor (beta chain) was identified in a study of blood T cell repertoires in COVID-19. Whole-study context: Samples came from the United States, Italy and Spain, spanning acute and convalescent COVID-19. From T cells, B-cell-depleted T cells, or PBMCs came the material, which was cDNA or gDNA.

In the original analysis: Reference gene primers were amplified, and this amplification served to estimate nucleated cell counts. Libraries were prepared by immunoSEQ multiplex PCR; TCRdb keeps only in-frame clonotypes and omits some of them. That table supplies the V and J calls and clone size; D and trimming were determined from the DNA. The sample carries fewer than 350,000 clones, 87% recorded once. Those who participated ranged in age from roughly 18 to 89 years and resided in under 25 US areas. The CDR3 is 16 residues long. Germline V gene sequence: CDR1 LGHNA, CDR2 YSLEER. The V gene end was trimmed by 3 bases and the J gene end by 2 bases; junction bases not matched to a gene: 4.

The receptor's source is a woman between 40 and 55 years old who had recovered from COVID-19. The chain combines TRBV4-3 with TRBJ2-2, with 9 bases fitting TRBD2. Sequencing was performed on PBMCs or T cells enriched from blood (not recorded which). CDR3 amino acids: CASSHLTSGNTGELFF. DNA for the CDR3: TGCGCCAGCAGCCATCTGACTAGCGGTAACACCGGGGAGCTGTTTTTT.